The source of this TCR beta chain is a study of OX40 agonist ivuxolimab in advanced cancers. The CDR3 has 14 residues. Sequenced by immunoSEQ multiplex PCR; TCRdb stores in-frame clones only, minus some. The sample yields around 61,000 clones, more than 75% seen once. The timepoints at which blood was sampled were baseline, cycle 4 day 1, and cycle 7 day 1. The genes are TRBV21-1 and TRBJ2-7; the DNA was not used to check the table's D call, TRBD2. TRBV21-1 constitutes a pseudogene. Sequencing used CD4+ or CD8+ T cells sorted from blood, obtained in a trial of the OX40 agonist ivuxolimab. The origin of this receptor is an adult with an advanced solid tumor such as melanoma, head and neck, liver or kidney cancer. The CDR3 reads CASSKAGEVSEQYF. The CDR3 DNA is TGTGCCAGCAGCAAAGCGGGAGAGGTTTCCGAGCAGTACTTC.